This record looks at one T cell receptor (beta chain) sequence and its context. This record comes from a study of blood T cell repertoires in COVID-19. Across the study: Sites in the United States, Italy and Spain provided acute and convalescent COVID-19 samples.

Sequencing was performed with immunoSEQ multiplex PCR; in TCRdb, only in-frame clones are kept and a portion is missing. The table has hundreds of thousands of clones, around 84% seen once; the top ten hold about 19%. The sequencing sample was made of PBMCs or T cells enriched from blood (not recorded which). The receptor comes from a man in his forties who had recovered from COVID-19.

CDR3 DNA sequence: TGTGCCAGCAGTTCTACAGGGACCTCCTACGAGCAGTACTTC. Encoded protein: CASSSTGTSYEQYF. The chain carries TRBV6-4 and TRBJ2-7, with D tentatively TRBD1 (6 bases). Germline V lookup: CDR1 MRHNA, CDR2 SNTAGT. Trimming pared 5 bases from V and 0 bases from J, leaving 11 bases between. The CDR3 spans 14 residues.